Below, 5 T cell receptor beta chains from the same sample are listed, as sequenced in a study of blood T cell repertoires in COVID-19. The protocol was immunoSEQ multiplex PCR, while the TCRdb copy is restricted to in-frame clones and leaves out a portion. This table holds 150,000 to 200,000 clones, over 75% found once. Input material: peripheral blood. The source of these receptors is a woman aged 80 or older with acute or convalescent COVID-19.

The chain recombines TRBV9 with TRBJ2-2; 8 positions agree with TRBD1. V gave up 2 bases and J gave up 6 bases; unmatched junction bases: 9. The CDR3 spans 16 residues. Germline V gives CDR1 SGDLS, CDR2 YYNGEE. The CDR3 loop is CASSVRQGYRAGELFF. Here the CDR3 DNA reads TGTGCCAGCAGCGTTCGACAGGGGTATAGGGCCGGGGAGCTGTTTTTT.

CDR3 amino acids: CASSLTGGDNEQFF. The DNA of the CDR3 is TGTGCCAGCAGCTTAACAGGGGGGGACAATGAGCAGTTCTTC. This chain uses TRBV7-9 with TRBJ2-7; the D gene is possibly TRBD1 (8 bases). Judging by the DNA end, TRBJ2-1 fits better; the J call may be wrong. Germline values: CDR1 SEHNR, CDR2 FQNEAQ (reference sequence). This CDR3 has 14 residues.

CDR3 sequence: CASSQRKNEKLFF. The CDR3 bases are TGTGCCAGTAGTCAGAGGAAGAATGAAAAACTGTTTTTT. The chain is built from TRBV19 and TRBJ1-4; D gene ambiguous. Germline V gene lookup returns CDR1 LNHDA and CDR2 SQIVND (reference sequence). V lost 5 bases and J 5 bases, leaving 9 bases between the germline ends. The CDR3 length is 13 residues.

The chain is built from TRBV7-2 and TRBJ2-4; 8 bases are a match to TRBD2. This CDR3 has 16 residues. J lost 3 bases, V lost 3 bases, and 7 bases had no gene match. CDR1 SGHTA and CDR2 FQGNSA come from the germline V gene. CDR3 loop: CASSFGGAWGKNIQYF. In DNA form, the CDR3 reads TGTGCCAGCAGCTTCGGGGGGGCCTGGGGCAAAAACATTCAGTACTTC.

The chain combines TRBV7-9 with TRBJ2-3, with unresolved D. Trimming pared 5 bases from V and 0 bases from J, leaving 9 bases between. CDR3 length: 14 residues. The germline gives CDR1 SEHNR, CDR2 FQNEAQ (reference sequence). The CDR3 spells CASSHGTSTDTQYF. The CDR3, as DNA: TGTGCCAGCAGCCACGGTACTAGCACAGATACGCAGTATTTT.